This record concerns one T cell receptor beta chain sequence. What it binds is not known. Germline V CDR1 and CDR2: LNHDA, SQIVND (reference sequence). The CDR3 loop spans 13 amino acids. Trimming stripped 7 bases from V and 7 bases from J, with 14 bases between. This sample was included in a study of multiple sclerosis patients with progressive multifocal leukoencephalopathy. Findings and caveats of the study: Most PML patients had lower entropy, suggesting less diverse TRB repertoires.

Each PCR contained spiked synthetic TR CDR3 controls spanning every V-J pairing. Repertoires were generated with immunoSEQ multiplex PCR, while TCRdb's copy carries only in-frame clones and drops some. The sample has about 31,000 clones, 75% to 90% seen once; the top ten hold approximately 13%. Documented time point: time of PML onset. PML was diagnosed clinically and by MRI, then confirmed by JC virus DNA in cerebrospinal fluid. The V call is TRBV19, the J call TRBJ2-1, with TRBD2 as a possible D gene (6 bases). This sample comprised PBMCs, obtained from a patient treated with natalizumab. This TCR derives from a woman aged 30 to 39 with progressive multifocal leukoencephalopathy. CDR3 DNA sequence: TGTGCCAGTAAATTGGCGGGATTGAATGAGCAGTTCTTC. Residues: CASKLAGLNEQFF.